The rows below give T cell receptor beta chains drawn from one sample of a study of shared clonotypes between healthy human individuals. The table came from immunoSEQ multiplex PCR; TCRdb's copy has only in-frame clones and leaves some out. Of 2 million to 2.5 million clones in the sample, roughly 93% were seen once. The sequenced sample consisted of naive CD4+ T cells from PBMCs. These receptor sequences come from a man aged 18 to 30 in good health. Some clones in this sample may be carry-over from other donors' samples. Both conserved end residues are part of each CDR3. The D gene is left open where the match is weak. The size of a clone is reported for some rows only, either as once, few or many, or as a class for expanded clones.

NA,TRBV27,TRBJ2-5,NA,TGTGCCAGCAGTCAACAAGAGACCCAGTACTTC,CASSQQETQYF
NA,TRBV6-1,TRBJ2-7,TRBD2,TGTGCCACCCGCCGGGACTACGCCTACGAGCAGTACTTC,CATRRDYAYEQYF
once,TRBV29-1,TRBJ2-1,NA,TGCAGCTTTAATGGGAATGAGCAGTTCTTC,CSFNGNEQFF
NA,TRBV5-4,TRBJ1-1,NA,TGTGCCAGCAGGGGGGACGGGGGGATGAACACTGAAGCTTTCTTT,CASRGDGGMNTEAFF
NA,TRBV4-1,TRBJ1-5,NA,TGCGCCAGCAGCCAAGTCGTACAGGGAGGGGGCAATCAGCCCCAGCATTTT,CASSQVVQGGGNQPQHF
once,TRBV15,TRBJ2-5,TRBD2,TGTGCCACCTCCCGGGCGGGAGTAGAGACCCAGTACTTC,CATSRAGVETQYF
NA,TRBV5-1,TRBJ2-1,TRBD2,TGCGCCAGCAGCATTGGGACTAGCGGCTCGTTTACATTTGAGCAGTTCTTC,CASSIGTSGSFTFEQFF
NA,TRBV11-3,TRBJ2-2,TRBD2,TGTGCCAGCAGCCTAGCGGGAGCGGAGGACGGGGAGCTGTTTTTT,CASSLAGAEDGELFF
NA,TRBV7-9,TRBJ2-1,TRBD2,TGTGCCATAGCGGGAGAGATGCAGAAGCCCCTGAGGGACAATGAGCAGTTCTTC,CAIAGEMQKPLRDNEQFF
NA,TRBV4-3,TRBJ1-5,NA,TGCGCCAGCAGCCAAGAGTACGCTGGCAGGCCGAATCAGCCCCAGCATTTT,CASSQEYAGRPNQPQHF
NA,TRBV6-1,TRBJ2-1,TRBD2,TGTGCCAGCAGGGGACTAGCGGGAGGCTTTAAGTTCTTC,CASRGLAGGFKFF
NA,TRBV7-9,TRBJ2-7,NA,TGTGCCAGCAGCTTAGTTCGGAGTTCGCGGGACGAGCAGTACTTC,CASSLVRSSRDEQYF
NA,TRBV5-1,TRBJ2-7,NA,TGCGCCAGCAGCCACGGGGGAAGTCAAACCTACGAGCAGTACTTC,CASSHGGSQTYEQYF
NA,TRBV5-5,TRBJ1-1,NA,TGTGCCAGCAGCTTGAGGTGGGTAAACACTGAAGCTTTCTTT,CASSLRWVNTEAFF
NA,TRBV19,TRBJ1-5,NA,TGTGCCAGTAGTAAACTTACCAGGGAAGATCAGCCCCAGCATTTT,CASSKLTREDQPQHF
NA,TRBV5-1,TRBJ2-5,TRBD1,TGCGCCAGCAGCTTGGCCTATTCAGGCAGGGGGCTAGACGAGACCCAGTACTTC,CASSLAYSGRGLDETQYF
NA,TRBV2,TRBJ2-7,TRBD2,TGTGCCAGCAGTACCTTCCCTAGCGGGAGACCGTACGAGCAGTACTTC,CASSTFPSGRPYEQYF
NA,TRBV5-1,TRBJ2-6,TRBD1,TGCGCCAGCAGCCCGCCAATACAGGGGGGCAACGTCCTGACTTTC,CASSPPIQGGNVLTF
NA,TRBV19,TRBJ2-5,NA,TGTGCCAGTAGTATCCTTGATGGCGGACCCCAAGAGACCCAGTACTTC,CASSILDGGPQETQYF
NA,TRBV9,TRBJ1-4,NA,TGTGCCAGCAGCGGATACATGGGACCTGAAAAACTGTTTTTT,CASSGYMGPEKLFF
NA,TRBV5-4,TRBJ2-2,TRBD2,TGTGCCAACGGACTAGCGGGAGGGACGAACACCGGGGAGCTGTTTTTT,CANGLAGGTNTGELFF
NA,TRBV7-2,TRBJ2-5,TRBD1,TGTGCCAGCAGCGGACGGACAGGTTTGCAAGAGACCCAGTACTTC,CASSGRTGLQETQYF
NA,TRBV19,TRBJ2-1,TRBD1,TGTGCCACTAAGGGACAGGGTATCTACAATGAGCAGTTCTTC,CATKGQGIYNEQFF
NA,TRBV30,TRBJ1-4,NA,TGTGCCTGGAGTGACACAGGGCGGGGTGAAAAACTGTTTTTT,CAWSDTGRGEKLFF
NA,TRBV28,TRBJ2-7,TRBD1,TGTGCCAGCACCGCACCCGGGACAGGGGTCTACGAGCAGTACTTC,CASTAPGTGVYEQYF
NA,TRBV6-4,TRBJ2-1,TRBD2,TGTGCCAGCAGTCCCTGGGAGGGCTACAATGAGCAGTTCTTC,CASSPWEGYNEQFF
NA,TRBV5-1,TRBJ1-3,NA,TGCGCCAGCAGCTGGGCGGGCAGGGACTCTGGAAACACCATATATTTT,CASSWAGRDSGNTIYF
NA,TRBV5-1,TRBJ1-1,NA,TGCGCCAGCAGCCCAACAGGAGCGAACACTGAAGCTTTCTTT,CASSPTGANTEAFF
NA,TRBV27,TRBJ2-1,NA,TGTGCCAGCAGTCTACGACTATTACCGACCGGTGAGCAGTTCTTC,CASSLRLLPTGEQFF
once,TRBV9,TRBJ1-4,NA,TGTGCCAGCAGCCCCCGAGTGGGGGGAGTTTATGAAAAACTGTTTTTT,CASSPRVGGVYEKLFF
NA,TRBV10-2,TRBJ2-7,TRBD2,TGCGCCAGCAGTGCTAGCGGGAGGGCGAGCGAGCAGTACTTC,CASSASGRASEQYF
NA,TRBV18,TRBJ2-1,TRBD1,TGTGCCAGCTCACCACTGACAGGGAATGAGCAGTTCTTC,CASSPLTGNEQFF
NA,TRBV18,TRBJ1-2,NA,TGTGCCAGCTCACCCGGCCAGGGGCGCAACTATGGCTACACCTTC,CASSPGQGRNYGYTF
few,TRBV29-1,TRBJ2-7,TRBD1,TGCAGCGGACAGGGGACTTCCTACGAGCAGTACTTC,CSGQGTSYEQYF
NA,TRBV27,TRBJ2-2,NA,TGTGCCAGCAGTATTAACACCGGGGAGCTGTTTTTT,CASSINTGELFF
NA,TRBV10-2,TRBJ2-5,NA,TGCGCCAGCAGTTTAGTCGGGGAGCGGACCCAGTACTTC,CASSLVGERTQYF
NA,TRBV28,TRBJ2-3,TRBD1,TGTGCCAGCAGTTCACAGGGGGCGGGCGGGGCAGATACGCAGTATTTT,CASSSQGAGGADTQYF
NA,TRBV6-6,TRBJ1-1,NA,TGTGCCAGCAGTCCGCGGGACACTTTGAACACTGAAGCTTTCTTT,CASSPRDTLNTEAFF
NA,TRBV18,TRBJ2-4,TRBD1,TGTGCCAGCTCACCCCGGGACAGCCCCATGCAGTACTTC,CASSPRDSPMQYF
NA,TRBV5-6,TRBJ2-5,TRBD1,TGTGCCAGCAGCTTGGTACCAGGGGGACAAGAGACCCAGTACTTC,CASSLVPGGQETQYF
few,TRBV27,TRBJ1-1,NA,TGTGCCAGCAGTTCACTAAACAGGGCCTCTGAAGCTTTCTTT,CASSSLNRASEAFF
NA,TRBV9,TRBJ2-1,TRBD2,TGTGCCAGCAGCGTGGGGACTAGCGGGAGGGCCCTCGGGAATGAGCAGTTCTTC,CASSVGTSGRALGNEQFF
NA,TRBV30,TRBJ1-5,NA,TGTGCCTGGAGTTCTACAGGGTGGGTGGATCAGCCCCAGCATTTT,CAWSSTGWVDQPQHF
NA,TRBV28,TRBJ1-5,NA,TGTGCCAGCAGAAAACTACGGGGGGGTCAGCCCCAGCATTTT,CASRKLRGGQPQHF